This T cell receptor (beta chain) was sequenced in a study of T-cell reconstitution after alpha-beta-depleted transplantation in children. Study-level results: By about two months after transplant, alpha-beta T cells reportedly arose from several hundred graft clones that had expanded. The authors attributed T-cell counts and diversity one year after transplant mostly to newly produced T cells. Some patients showed high day-60 TCRbeta diversity, which derived from surviving recipient T cells and thymic progenitors.

Researchers prepared the TCRbeta library using unique molecular identifiers, the study reports. MiXCR, applied by TCRdb to the PCR reads, yields one record per CDR3 protein. The sample includes around 230,000 distinct CDR3 sequences, about 15% of them seen just once. Of note for this clonotype: Antigen: not known.

CDR1 is SEHNR, CDR2 FQNEAQ, per germline (reference sequence). The CDR3 is 15 residues long. V lost 5 bases and J 10 bases, leaving 18 bases between the germline ends. This specimen was PBMCs, mostly from graft donor cells, taken 360 days after TCRalphabeta/CD19-depleted stem cell transplant. This receptor was taken from a male patient aged 2-9 years who had a stem cell transplant for acute lymphoblastic leukemia, so the T cells may come from the graft donor. The chain combines TRBV7-9 with TRBJ1-6, with a tentative D call TRBD1 (6 bases). CDR3 sequence: CASSPTPDRSSPLHF. In nucleotides, the CDR3 is TGTGCCAGCAGCCCAACCCCAGACAGGAGCTCACCCCTCCACTTT. Using reference TRBV7-9 and TRBJ1-6 for the parts outside the CDR3, the full variable domain is DTGVSQNPRHKITKRGQNVTFRCDPISEHNRLYWYRQTLGQGPEFLTYFQNEAQLEKSRLLSDRFSAERPKGSFSTLEIQRTEQGDSAMYLCASSPTPDRSSPLHFGNGTRLTVT.